Listed here are 15 T cell receptor beta chains from one sample, sequenced in a study of T cell repertoires in aging, cancer and after chemotherapy. A mixed TRB-A/B primer pool amplified rearranged TRB by multiplex touch-down PCR. Each CDR3 protein gets one entry after TCRdb re-called the multiplex PCR reads with MiXCR. The sample lists thousands of distinct CDR3 sequences, 21% occurring once. Peripheral blood genomic DNA, not sorted cells or RNA, was the template. The sequenced material came from blood. Source of these receptors: a human donor in good health. The donor label of this sample is uncertain.

By proportion, this clonotype is medium-sized (0.01 to 0.1%). The chain carries TRBV5-4 and TRBJ2-1; D might be TRBD1 (6 bases). The CDR3 is 14 residues long. Trimming cost V 4 bases and J 5 bases, with 13 bases left between them. Per germline, CDR1 SGHNT and CDR2 YYREEE (reference sequence). CDR3 DNA sequence: TGTGCCAGCAGCATGGGGGCTACGAACAATGAGCAGTTCTTC. Encoded protein: CASSMGATNNEQFF.

This clonotype is judged medium-sized. The chain joins TRBV5-5 to TRBJ2-3; D not certain. In germline, CDR1 is SGHKS, CDR2 YYEKEE (reference sequence). There are 14 residues in the CDR3. Trimming removed 4 bases from V and 4 bases from J, with 13 bases in between. CDR3 region: CASSLWLGADTQYF. CDR3 coding DNA: TGTGCCAGCAGCCTATGGCTGGGCGCAGATACGCAGTATTTT.

The chain joins TRBV20-1 to TRBJ1-5; D unresolved. The V end lost 0 bases, the J end lost 2 bases, and 14 bases lay between the germline ends. Germline V CDR1 and CDR2: DFQATT, SNEGSKA (reference sequence). The CDR3 runs to 16 residues. CDR3 coding DNA: TGCAGTGCTAGAGAACTGGGTACGGGTGGCAATCAGCCCCAGCATTTT. Protein sequence: CSARELGTGGNQPQHF.

The V and J genes are TRBV5-1 and TRBJ2-4; 16 nucleotides agree with TRBD2. This CDR3 spans 16 amino acids. V lost 3 bases to trimming and J lost 8 bases; unmatched junction nucleotides: 5. CDR1 is SGHRS, CDR2 YFSETQ, per germline. CDR3 sequence: CASSSGTSGGADIQYF. The CDR3 DNA reads TGCGCCAGCAGCTCTGGGACTAGCGGGGGGGCCGACATTCAGTACTTC.

This chain connects TRBV2 to TRBJ1-5; 7 bases fit TRBD1. Germline assignment: CDR1 SNHLY and CDR2 FYNNEI. The CDR3 totals 13 residues. V was pared by 10 bases and J by 4 bases, with 7 bases of the junction left unmatched. The CDR3 here is CATRGAMNQPQHF. CDR3 in DNA: TGTGCCACCAGGGGGGCTATGAATCAGCCCCAGCATTTT. Complete variable domain (other parts from reference TRBV2 and TRBJ1-5): EPEVTQTPSHQVTQMGQEVILRCVPISNHLYFYWYRQILGQKVEFLVSFYNNEISEKSEIFDDQFSVERPDGSNFTLKIRSTKLEDSAMYFCATRGAMNQPQHFGDGTRLSIL.

This chain uses TRBV28 with TRBJ1-4; 10 bases agree with TRBD1. The CDR3 has 14 residues. Germline lookup yields CDR1 MDHEN and CDR2 SYDVKM. The junction had 6 bases not matched to a gene; V was cut back by 6 bases and J by 8 bases. DNA of the CDR3: TGTGCCAGCAGGGCCGGGACAGGGGTCGAAAAACTGTTTTTT. It encodes CASRAGTGVEKLFF.

By share, this clonotype ranks as medium-sized. This chain uses TRBV6-5 with TRBJ1-2, with 7 bases aligning to TRBD1. With V trimmed by 6 bases and J by 1 base, 5 bases remained unmatched. Per germline, CDR1 MNHEY and CDR2 SVGAGI. The CDR3 totals 14 residues. CDR3 sequence: CASRVQGSNYGYTF. The CDR3 DNA sequence: TGTGCCAGCAGGGTACAGGGGAGTAACTATGGCTACACCTTC.

By share of the sample, this clonotype is medium-sized. V is TRBV5-4 and J is TRBJ2-7; 7 positions match TRBD1. This CDR3 spans 13 amino acids. J gave up 9 bases and V 3 bases, and 9 bases lay outside the gene matches. CDR1 and CDR2 (germline): SGHNT, YYREEE (reference sequence). CDR3 sequence (DNA): TGTGCCAGCAGCTGGGACAGCCAAGGGGGGCAGTACTTC. This codes for CASSWDSQGGQYF.

By share, this clonotype counts as medium-sized (0.01 to 0.1%). The rearrangement uses TRBV6-5 and TRBJ2-3; TRBD1 matches 8 bases. The CDR3 consists of 14 residues. The ends lost 6 bases at V and 1 base at J; junction bases unmatched: 3. Germline V lookup: CDR1 MNHEY, CDR2 SVGAGI. The CDR3 reads CASRTGQGTDTQYF. CDR3 bases: TGTGCCAGCAGAACGGGACAGGGCACAGATACGCAGTATTTT.

This clonotype qualifies as medium-sized. V is TRBV5-6 and J is TRBJ2-7, with D unresolved. Between the trimmed V and J ends, which lost 3 bases and 0 bases, there was a span of 10 bases. Germline lookup yields CDR1 SGHDT and CDR2 YYEEEE. CDR3 length: 14 residues. CDR3 in amino acids: CASSSLGSSYEQYF. In DNA form, the CDR3 reads TGTGCCAGCAGCTCGCTAGGTAGCTCCTACGAGCAGTACTTC.

This clonotype is labeled as medium-sized (0.01 to 0.1%). V gene TRBV6-1 combines with J gene TRBJ1-5, with 12 bases that match TRBD1. Trimming cost V 7 bases and J 8 bases; bases outside gene matches: 9. Germline CDR1 MNHNS, CDR2 SASEGT. The CDR3 sequence is 15 residues long. DNA for the CDR3: TGTGCCAGCACACTCGGGACAGGGGGCTGGGAGCCCCAGCATTTT. It encodes CASTLGTGGWEPQHF.

This clonotype was detected only a few times. The V call is TRBV12-3 or TRBV12-4, the J call TRBJ2-2; D is undetermined. There are 15 residues in the CDR3. With 3 bases removed from V and 0 bases from J, the gap between germline ends came to 8 bases. The chain's CDR3 is CASSFRQTNTGELFF. In DNA form, the CDR3 reads TGTGCCAGCAGTTTCAGGCAAACGAACACCGGGGAGCTGTTTTTT.

By proportion, this clonotype is medium-sized (0.01 to 0.1%). V and J are TRBV6-5 and TRBJ1-1, with D possibly TRBD1 on 6 matching bases. CDR1 is MNHEY, CDR2 SVGAGI, per germline. The CDR3 covers 13 residues. The V end was cut by 0 bases, the J end by 7 bases, with 9 bases between. The CDR3 DNA is TGTGCCAGCAGTTACTCTACAGGGATTGAAGCTTTCTTT. It translates to CASSYSTGIEAFF.

The chain combines TRBV4-2 with TRBJ2-5; tentative D call: TRBD1 (6 bases). The V and J ends lost 4 bases and 2 bases respectively, with 8 bases between them. The germline gives CDR1 LGHNA, CDR2 YNFKEQ. This CDR3 region has 13 residues. The CDR3, as DNA: TGTGCCAGCAGCCTAGGACAGCAAGAGACCCAGTACTTC. Its translation is CASSLGQQETQYF.

This clonotype is labeled as medium-sized. The rearrangement joins TRBV7-9 to TRBJ1-2; D gene uncertain. This CDR3 comprises 13 residues. V shed 3 bases and J shed 7 bases, with 12 bases lying between them. CDR1 is SEHNR, CDR2 FQNEAQ, per germline (reference sequence). CDR3 DNA: TGTGCCAGCAGCTTCCAGGTTCGGGGTGGCTACACCTTC. Protein sequence: CASSFQVRGGYTF.